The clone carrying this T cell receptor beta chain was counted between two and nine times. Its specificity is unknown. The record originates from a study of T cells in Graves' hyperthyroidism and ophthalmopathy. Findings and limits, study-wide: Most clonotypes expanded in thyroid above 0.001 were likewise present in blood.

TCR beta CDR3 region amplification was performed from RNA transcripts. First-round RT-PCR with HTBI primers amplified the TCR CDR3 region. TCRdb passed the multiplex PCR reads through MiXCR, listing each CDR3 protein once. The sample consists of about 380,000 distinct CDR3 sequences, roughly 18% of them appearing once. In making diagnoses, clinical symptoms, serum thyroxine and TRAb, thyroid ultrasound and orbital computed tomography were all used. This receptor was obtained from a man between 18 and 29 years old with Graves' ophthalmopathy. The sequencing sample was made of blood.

CDR3 bases: TGTGCCAGCAGTTCACTAACAGGGGCGTACAATGAGCAGTTCTTC. It translates to CASSSLTGAYNEQFF. The chain joins TRBV27 to TRBJ2-1; 7 bases line up with TRBD1. Per the germline V gene, CDR1 is MNHEY and CDR2 is SMNVEV (reference sequence). V lost 4 bases and J lost 4; bases outside the gene matches: 7. CDR3 length: 15 amino acids.